This T cell receptor (beta chain) was identified during a study of PD-1 blockade in classical Hodgkin lymphoma. Noted time point: newly diagnosed, previously untreated cHL patient sample. Through magnetic negative selection, CD8+ T cells were separated from PBMCs that had been thawed. A comparison was provided by newly diagnosed, untreated classical Hodgkin lymphoma PBMCs. The data were produced by immunoSEQ multiplex PCR, yet TCRdb's version contains in-frame clones alone and is incomplete. The table shows roughly 4,200 clones, with over 65% occurring only once. The sequence was collected from a human donor with classical Hodgkin lymphoma. The specimen sequenced was CD8+ T cells from blood.

CDR3: CASSEWASGREEETQYF. For the CDR3, the DNA is TGTGCCAGCAGTGAATGGGCTAGCGGGAGGGAGGAAGAGACCCAGTACTTC. V usage is TRBV6-1 and J usage is TRBJ2-5; 12 nucleotides line up with TRBD2. Germline CDR1 MNHNS, CDR2 SASEGT. This CDR3 has 17 residues. V shed 2 bases and J 3 bases; nucleotides not matched to a gene: 7.